The T cell receptor (beta chain) under discussion was sequenced for a study of T-cell memory formation after mild COVID-19. Overall study: Clustering of TCRs was largely donor specific.

There are many counts of this clonotype. Its matching antigen is unknown. This CDR3 comprises 12 residues. V lost 8 bases, J lost 0 bases, and 6 bases lay in between. CDR1 is SGHTA and CDR2 is FQGNSA in the germline V gene. TCRdb reprocessed the 5' RACE reads via MiXCR and lists one record per CDR3 protein. Among under 250,000 distinct CDR3 sequences listed, 27% were seen once. Study observations and caveats: Pre-infection memory contained some responding clones, which suggested that cross-reactive memory had joined. Clones contracting across day 15 to 85 had a balanced CD4/CD8 profile; later expanding clones leaned CD4+.

The source material was PBMCs or a T cell subset sorted from them (not recorded which). The source is an adult woman who had mild COVID-19 (a few samples of this study predate the infection). Cell type and time point are not known. The V and J genes are TRBV7-2 and TRBJ2-3; D is ambiguous. CDR3 in DNA: TGTGCCAGCGCGGACAGCACAGATACGCAGTATTTT. This sequence encodes CASADSTDTQYF.